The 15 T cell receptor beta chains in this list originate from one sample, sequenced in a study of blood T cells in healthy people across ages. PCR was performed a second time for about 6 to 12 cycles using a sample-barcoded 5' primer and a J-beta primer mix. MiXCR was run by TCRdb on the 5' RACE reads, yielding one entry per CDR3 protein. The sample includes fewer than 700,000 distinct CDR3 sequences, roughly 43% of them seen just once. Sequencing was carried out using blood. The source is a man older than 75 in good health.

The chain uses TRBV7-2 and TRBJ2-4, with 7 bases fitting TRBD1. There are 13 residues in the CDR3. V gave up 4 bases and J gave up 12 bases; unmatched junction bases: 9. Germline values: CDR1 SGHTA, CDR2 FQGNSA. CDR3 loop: CASSSPTGCDQYF. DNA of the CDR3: TGTGCCAGCAGCTCCCCGACAGGGTGTGATCAGTACTTC.

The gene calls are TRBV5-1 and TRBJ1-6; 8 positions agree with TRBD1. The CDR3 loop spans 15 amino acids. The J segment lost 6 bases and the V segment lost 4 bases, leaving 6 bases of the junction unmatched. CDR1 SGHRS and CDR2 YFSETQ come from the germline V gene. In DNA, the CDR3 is TGCGCCAGCAGCGGCGGACAGGGAGGTAATTCACCCCTCCACTTT. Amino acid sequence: CASSGGQGGNSPLHF.

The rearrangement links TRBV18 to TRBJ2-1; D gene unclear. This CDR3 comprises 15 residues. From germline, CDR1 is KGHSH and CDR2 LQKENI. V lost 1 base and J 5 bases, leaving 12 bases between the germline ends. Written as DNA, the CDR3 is TGTGCCAGCTCACCACAAGGGAATGGGCACAATGAGCAGTTCTTC. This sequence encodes CASSPQGNGHNEQFF.

CDR3 sequence (DNA): TGTGCCAGCAACCAAGCGGGGGGGTCCTACAATGAGCAGTTCTTC. Its protein product is CASNQAGGSYNEQFF. V usage is TRBV6-2 or TRBV6-3 and J usage is TRBJ2-1, with TRBD2 identical over 10 bases. The CDR3 runs to 15 residues. CDR1 and CDR2 (germline): MNHEY, SVGEGT. Germline trimming cut 7 bases from V and 1 base from J; bases unmatched to any gene: 4.

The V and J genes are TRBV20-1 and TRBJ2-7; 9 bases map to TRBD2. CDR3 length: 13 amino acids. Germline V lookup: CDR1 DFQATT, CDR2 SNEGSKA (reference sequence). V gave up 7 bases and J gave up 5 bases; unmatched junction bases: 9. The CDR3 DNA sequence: TGCAGTGGGCGGGAGGGAGGACGGGACGAGCAGTACTTC. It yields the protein CSGREGGRDEQYF.

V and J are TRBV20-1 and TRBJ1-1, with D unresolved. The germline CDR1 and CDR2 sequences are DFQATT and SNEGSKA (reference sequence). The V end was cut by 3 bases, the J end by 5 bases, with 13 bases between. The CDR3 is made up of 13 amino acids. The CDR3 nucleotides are TGCAGTGCTAGCGTCGGTCGACGAACTGAAGCTTTCTTT. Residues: CSASVGRRTEAFF.

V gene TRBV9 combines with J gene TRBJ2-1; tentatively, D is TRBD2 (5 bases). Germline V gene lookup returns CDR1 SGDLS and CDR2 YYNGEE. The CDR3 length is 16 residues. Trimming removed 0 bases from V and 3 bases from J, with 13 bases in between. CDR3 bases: TGTGCCAGCAGCGTAGATGCGGGCTCCCTCTACAATGAGCAGTTCTTC. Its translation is CASSVDAGSLYNEQFF.

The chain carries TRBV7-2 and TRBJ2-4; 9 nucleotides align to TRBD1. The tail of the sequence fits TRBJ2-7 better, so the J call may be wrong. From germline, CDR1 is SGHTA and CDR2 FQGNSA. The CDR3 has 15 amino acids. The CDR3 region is CASSIGGTGLYEQYF. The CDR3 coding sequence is TGTGCCAGCAGCATCGGCGGGACAGGGCTCTACGAGCAGTACTTC.

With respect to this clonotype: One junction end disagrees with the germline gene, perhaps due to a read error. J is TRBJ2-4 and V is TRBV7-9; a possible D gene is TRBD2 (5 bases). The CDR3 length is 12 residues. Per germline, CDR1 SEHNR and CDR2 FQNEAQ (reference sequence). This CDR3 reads CTSSLDRGIQYF. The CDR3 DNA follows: TGTACCAGCAGCTTAGATCGGGGCATTCAGTACTTC.

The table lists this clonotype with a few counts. In DNA, the CDR3 is TGTGCCAGCACCTTCCGAAGGCTAGCGGGAGACGACAATGAGCAGTTCTTC. Residues: CASTFRRLAGDDNEQFF. This chain links TRBV7-8 with TRBJ2-1; 10 bases align to TRBD2. Germline assignment: CDR1 SGHVS and CDR2 FQNEAQ. The CDR3 totals 17 residues. Germline trimming cut 7 bases from V and 5 bases from J; bases unmatched to any gene: 14.

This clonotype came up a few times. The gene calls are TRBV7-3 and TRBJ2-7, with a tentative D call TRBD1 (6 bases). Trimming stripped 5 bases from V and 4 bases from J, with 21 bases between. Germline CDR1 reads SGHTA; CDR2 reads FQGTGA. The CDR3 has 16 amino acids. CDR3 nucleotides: TGTGCCAGCAGCCCTTTTCCCCGGGACAACAAGTACGAGCAGTACTTC. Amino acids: CASSPFPRDNKYEQYF.

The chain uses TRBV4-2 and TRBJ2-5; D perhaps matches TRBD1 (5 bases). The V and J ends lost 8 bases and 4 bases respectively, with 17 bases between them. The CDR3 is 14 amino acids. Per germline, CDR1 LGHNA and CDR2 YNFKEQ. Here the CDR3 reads CASLRRGPRETQYF. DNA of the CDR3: TGTGCCAGCTTAAGAAGGGGTCCCCGAGAGACCCAGTACTTC.

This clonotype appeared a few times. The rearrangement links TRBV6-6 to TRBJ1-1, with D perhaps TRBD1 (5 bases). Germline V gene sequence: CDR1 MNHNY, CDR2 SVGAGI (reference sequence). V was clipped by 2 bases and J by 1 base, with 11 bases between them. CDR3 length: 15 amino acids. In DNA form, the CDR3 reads TGTGCCAGCAGTTACCCACAGGACCCGAACACTGAAGCTTTCTTT. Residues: CASSYPQDPNTEAFF.

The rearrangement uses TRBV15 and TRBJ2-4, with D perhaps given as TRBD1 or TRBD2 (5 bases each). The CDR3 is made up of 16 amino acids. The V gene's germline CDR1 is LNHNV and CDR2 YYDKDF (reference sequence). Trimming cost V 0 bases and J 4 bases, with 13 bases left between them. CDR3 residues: CATSRDLGPAKNIQYF. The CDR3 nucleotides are TGTGCCACCAGCAGAGATCTGGGACCGGCTAAAAACATTCAGTACTTC.

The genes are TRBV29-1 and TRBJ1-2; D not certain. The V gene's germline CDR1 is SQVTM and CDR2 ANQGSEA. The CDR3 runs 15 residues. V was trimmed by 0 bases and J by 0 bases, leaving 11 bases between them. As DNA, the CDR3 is TGCAGCGTTGAAGATCTCCAGGTAGCTAACTATGGCTACACCTTC. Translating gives CSVEDLQVANYGYTF.